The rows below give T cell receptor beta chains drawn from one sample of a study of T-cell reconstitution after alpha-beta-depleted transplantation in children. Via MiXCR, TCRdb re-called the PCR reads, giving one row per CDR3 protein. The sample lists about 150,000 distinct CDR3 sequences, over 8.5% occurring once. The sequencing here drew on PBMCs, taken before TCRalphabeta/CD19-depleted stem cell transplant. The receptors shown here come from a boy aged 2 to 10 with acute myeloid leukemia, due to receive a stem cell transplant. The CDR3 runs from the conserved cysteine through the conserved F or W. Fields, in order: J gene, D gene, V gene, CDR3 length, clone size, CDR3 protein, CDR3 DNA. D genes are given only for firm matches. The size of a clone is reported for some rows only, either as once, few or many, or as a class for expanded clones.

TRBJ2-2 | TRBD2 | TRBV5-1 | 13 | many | CASSATGGGELFF | TGCGCCAGCAGCGCCACGGGAGGCGGGGAGCTGTTTTTT
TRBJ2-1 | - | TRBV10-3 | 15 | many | CATRKGASAESEQFF | TGTGCCACACGAAAGGGGGCTAGCGCAGAGAGTGAGCAGTTCTTC
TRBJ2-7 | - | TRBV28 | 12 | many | CATRDTIYEQYF | TGTGCCACCAGGGACACCATCTACGAGCAGTACTTC
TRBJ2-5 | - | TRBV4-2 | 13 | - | CASSPGLAGTQYF | TGTGCCAGCAGCCCCGGGCTCGCCGGGACCCAGTACTTC
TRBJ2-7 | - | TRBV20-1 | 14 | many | CSARDGLNSYEQYF | TGCAGTGCTAGAGATGGCCTGAACTCCTACGAGCAGTACTTC
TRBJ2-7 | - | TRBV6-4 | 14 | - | CASSDSICGYEQYF | TGTGCCAGCAGTGACTCGATTTGTGGGTACGAGCAGTACTTC
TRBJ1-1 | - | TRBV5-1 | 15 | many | CASSLAALMNTEAFF | TGCGCCAGCAGCTTGGCGGCCTTGATGAACACTGAAGCTTTCTTT
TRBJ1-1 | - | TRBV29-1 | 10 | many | CSVSNTEAFF | TGCAGCGTTAGCAACACTGAAGCTTTCTTT
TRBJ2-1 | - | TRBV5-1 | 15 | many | CASSSRDTSYNEQFF | TGCGCCAGCAGTTCCCGGGACACCTCCTACAATGAGCAGTTCTTC
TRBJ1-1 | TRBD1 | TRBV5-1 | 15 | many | CASSYAGQGYTEAFF | TGCGCCAGCAGCTATGCGGGACAGGGGTACACTGAAGCTTTCTTT
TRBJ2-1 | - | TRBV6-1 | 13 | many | CASSTIPGFEQFF | TGTGCCAGCAGTACAATCCCGGGCTTTGAGCAGTTCTTC
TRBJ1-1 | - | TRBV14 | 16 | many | CASSQPGGAGRTEAFF | TGTGCCAGCAGCCAACCGGGGGGGGCAGGGCGGACTGAAGCTTTCTTT
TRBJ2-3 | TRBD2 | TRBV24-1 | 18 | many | CATSDTSGGGGSTDTQYF | TGTGCCACCAGTGATACCTCTGGCGGGGGGGGTAGCACAGATACGCAGTATTTT
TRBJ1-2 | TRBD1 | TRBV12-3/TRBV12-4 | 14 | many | CASSLGDSLYGYTF | TGTGCCAGCAGTTTAGGGGACAGCCTCTATGGCTACACCTTC
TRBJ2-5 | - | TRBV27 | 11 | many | CASSLLGTQYF | TGTGCCAGCAGTTTATTGGGGACCCAGTACTTC
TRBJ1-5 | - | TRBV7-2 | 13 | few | CASSWGGGQPQHF | TGTGCCAGCAGCTGGGGGGGGGGGCAGCCCCAGCATTTT
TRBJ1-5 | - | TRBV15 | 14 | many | CATSRGRGNQPQHF | TGTGCCACCAGCAGAGGTAGGGGCAATCAGCCCCAGCATTTT
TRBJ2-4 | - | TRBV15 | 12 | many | CATGAAQNIQYF | TGTGCCACCGGGGCCGCTCAGAACATTCAGTACTTC